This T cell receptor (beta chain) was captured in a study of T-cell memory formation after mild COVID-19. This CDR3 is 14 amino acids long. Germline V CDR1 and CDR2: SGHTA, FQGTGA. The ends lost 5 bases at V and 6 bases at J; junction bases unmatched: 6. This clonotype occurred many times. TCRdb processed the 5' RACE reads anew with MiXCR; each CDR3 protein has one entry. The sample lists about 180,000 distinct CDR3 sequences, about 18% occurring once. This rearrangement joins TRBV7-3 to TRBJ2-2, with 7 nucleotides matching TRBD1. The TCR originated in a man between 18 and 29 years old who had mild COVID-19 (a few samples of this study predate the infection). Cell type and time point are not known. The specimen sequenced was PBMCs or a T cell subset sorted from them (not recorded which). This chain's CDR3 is CASSQTGAPGELFF. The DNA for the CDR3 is TGTGCCAGCAGCCAAACAGGGGCGCCCGGGGAGCTGTTTTTT. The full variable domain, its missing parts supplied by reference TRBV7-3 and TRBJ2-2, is GAGVSQTPSNKVTEKGKYVELRCDPISGHTALYWYRQSLGQGPEFLIYFQGTGAADDSGLPNDRFFAVRPEGSVSTLKIQRTERGDSAVYLCASSQTGAPGELFFGEGSRLTVL.